This T cell receptor beta chain was obtained from a study of identical twins. Study findings and constraints: Carriage of fewer insertions was seen in abundant cord blood beta clonotypes, whereas memory repertoires showed none. A partial confounding effect on zero-insertion analyses could come from invariant MAIT and iNKT cells.

Only healthy Caucasians were included as donors. The table lists this clonotype with a few counts. Its antigen is as yet unknown. With template switching, a universal primer site was added, and the cDNA carried unique molecular identifiers. TCRdb fed the 5' RACE reads into MiXCR, producing one record per CDR3 protein. The sample holds 700,000 or so distinct CDR3 sequences, 8.5% to 9.5% seen once. V was clipped by 4 bases and J by 3 bases, with 16 bases between them. The germline V gene has CDR1 LGHNA and CDR2 YNFKEQ. The CDR3 extends over 15 amino acids. The same sample was also studied in work on yellow fever vaccine responses in identical twins.

This clonotype was sampled from a woman between 18 and 29 years old in good health. The J gene is TRBJ2-7, the V gene TRBV4-2, with D perhaps TRBD1 or TRBD2 (5 bases each). The sample taken for sequencing was PBMCs. For the CDR3, the DNA is TGTGCCAGCAGCCTAACAGGAGGTACGGACTACGAGCAGTACTTC. Amino acid sequence: CASSLTGGTDYEQYF.